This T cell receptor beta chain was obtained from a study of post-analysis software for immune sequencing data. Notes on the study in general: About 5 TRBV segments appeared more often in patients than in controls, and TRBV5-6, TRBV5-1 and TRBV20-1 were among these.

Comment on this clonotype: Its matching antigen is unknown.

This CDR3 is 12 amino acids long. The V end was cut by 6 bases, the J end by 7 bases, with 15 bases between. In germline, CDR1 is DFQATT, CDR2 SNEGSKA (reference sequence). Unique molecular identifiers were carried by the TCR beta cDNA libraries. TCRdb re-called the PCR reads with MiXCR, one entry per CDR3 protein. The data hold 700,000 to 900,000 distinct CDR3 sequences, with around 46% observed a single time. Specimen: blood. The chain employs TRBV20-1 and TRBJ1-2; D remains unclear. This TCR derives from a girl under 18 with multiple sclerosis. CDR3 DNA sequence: TGCAGTGCGACCGGGCCAACGGGTGGCTACACCTTC. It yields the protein CSATGPTGGYTF.